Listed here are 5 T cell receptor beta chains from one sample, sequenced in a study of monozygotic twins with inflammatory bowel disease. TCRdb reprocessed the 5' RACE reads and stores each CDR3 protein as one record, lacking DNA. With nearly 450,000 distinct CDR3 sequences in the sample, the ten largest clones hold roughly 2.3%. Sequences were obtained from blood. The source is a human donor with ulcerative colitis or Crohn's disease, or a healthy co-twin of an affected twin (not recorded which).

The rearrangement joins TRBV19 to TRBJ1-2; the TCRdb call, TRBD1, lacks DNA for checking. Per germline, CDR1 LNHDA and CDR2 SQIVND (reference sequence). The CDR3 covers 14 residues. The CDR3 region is CATEGGAAGYGYTF.

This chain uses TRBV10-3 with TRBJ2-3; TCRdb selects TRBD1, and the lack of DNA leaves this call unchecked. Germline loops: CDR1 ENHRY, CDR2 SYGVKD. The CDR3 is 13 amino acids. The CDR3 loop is CAIRDRGTDTQYF.

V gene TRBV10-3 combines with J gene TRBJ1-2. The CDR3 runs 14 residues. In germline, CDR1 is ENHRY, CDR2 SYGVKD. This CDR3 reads CAISDQASDYGYTF.

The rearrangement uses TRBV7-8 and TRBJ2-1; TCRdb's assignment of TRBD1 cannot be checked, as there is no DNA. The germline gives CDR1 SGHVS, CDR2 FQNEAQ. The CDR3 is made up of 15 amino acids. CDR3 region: CASRPPGQGYNEQFF.

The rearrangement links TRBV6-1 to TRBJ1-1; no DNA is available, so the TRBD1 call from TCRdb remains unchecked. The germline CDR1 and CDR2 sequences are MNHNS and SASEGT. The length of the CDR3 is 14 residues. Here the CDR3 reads CASRRGQENTEAFF.